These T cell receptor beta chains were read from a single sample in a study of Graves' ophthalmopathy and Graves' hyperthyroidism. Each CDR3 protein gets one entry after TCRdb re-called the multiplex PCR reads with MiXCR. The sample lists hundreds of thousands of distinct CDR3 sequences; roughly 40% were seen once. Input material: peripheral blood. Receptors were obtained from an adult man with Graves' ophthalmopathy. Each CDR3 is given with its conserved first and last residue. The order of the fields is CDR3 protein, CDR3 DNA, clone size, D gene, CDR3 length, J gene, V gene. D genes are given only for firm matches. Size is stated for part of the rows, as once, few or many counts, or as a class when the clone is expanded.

CDR3 protein: CASREGFGQPQHF
CDR3 DNA: TGTGCCAGCAGGGAGGGGTTCGGACAGCCCCAGCATTTT
clone size: -
D gene: -
CDR3 length: 13
J gene: TRBJ1-5
V gene: TRBV7-9

CDR3 protein: CASSLRVRQFAYEQYF
CDR3 DNA: TGTGCCAGCAGCTTAAGGGTCAGACAATTCGCCTACGAGCAGTACTTC
clone size: few
D gene: -
CDR3 length: 16
J gene: TRBJ2-7
V gene: TRBV7-2

CDR3 protein: CASSHLLRGRDYGYTF
CDR3 DNA: TGCGCCAGCAGCCACCTACTCAGGGGGCGCGACTATGGCTACACCTTC
clone size: -
D gene: TRBD1
CDR3 length: 16
J gene: TRBJ1-2
V gene: TRBV10-1

CDR3 protein: CASSPRTGEDEQYF
CDR3 DNA: TGTGCCAGCTCACCTCGGACAGGGGAGGACGAGCAGTACTTC
clone size: -
D gene: TRBD1
CDR3 length: 14
J gene: TRBJ2-7
V gene: TRBV2

CDR3 protein: CSVARSNTEAFF
CDR3 DNA: TGCAGCGTTGCAAGGAGTAACACTGAAGCTTTCTTT
clone size: many
D gene: -
CDR3 length: 12
J gene: TRBJ1-1
V gene: TRBV29-1

CDR3 protein: CASRTLTYRCSNQPQHF
CDR3 DNA: TGTGCCAGCCGCACGCTTACTTACAGGTGCAGCAATCAGCCCCAGCATTTT
clone size: -
D gene: -
CDR3 length: 17
J gene: TRBJ1-5
V gene: TRBV11-3

CDR3 protein: CSLFSQGTQPQHF
CDR3 DNA: TGCAGCTTGTTTTCACAGGGGACTCAGCCCCAGCATTTT
clone size: -
D gene: TRBD1
CDR3 length: 13
J gene: TRBJ1-5
V gene: TRBV29-1

CDR3 protein: CASSSVRAGGETEAFF
CDR3 DNA: TGTGCCAGCAGCTCAGTCAGGGCAGGGGGCGAGACTGAAGCTTTCTTT
clone size: -
D gene: TRBD1
CDR3 length: 16
J gene: TRBJ1-1
V gene: TRBV7-2

CDR3 protein: CASSFTGGQINEQFF
CDR3 DNA: TGTGCCAGCAGCTTTACAGGGGGCCAGATCAATGAGCAGTTCTTC
clone size: -
D gene: TRBD1
CDR3 length: 15
J gene: TRBJ2-1
V gene: TRBV7-9

CDR3 protein: CASSPLTGNTGELFF
CDR3 DNA: TGTGCCAGCAGCCCCCTAACTGGGAACACCGGGGAGCTGTTTTTT
clone size: few
D gene: -
CDR3 length: 15
J gene: TRBJ2-2
V gene: TRBV7-9

CDR3 protein: CAISETRTGDQPQHF
CDR3 DNA: TGTGCCATCAGTGAGACCCGGACAGGGGATCAGCCCCAGCATTTT
clone size: few
D gene: TRBD1
CDR3 length: 15
J gene: TRBJ1-5
V gene: TRBV10-3

CDR3 protein: CTATGSWEKLFF
CDR3 DNA: TGCACCGCGACAGGGTCTTGGGAAAAACTGTTTTTT
clone size: -
D gene: TRBD1
CDR3 length: 12
J gene: TRBJ1-4
V gene: TRBV29-1

CDR3 protein: CASSPTARTELDFYGYTF
CDR3 DNA: TGCGCCAGCAGCCCTACTGCCCGGACGGAGTTAGACTTCTATGGCTACACCTTC
clone size: few
D gene: -
CDR3 length: 18
J gene: TRBJ1-2
V gene: TRBV4-3

CDR3 protein: CSARPRALTLRNSPLHF
CDR3 DNA: TGCAGTGCTAGACCCAGGGCGCTAACCTTACGAAATTCACCCCTCCACTTT
clone size: -
D gene: -
CDR3 length: 17
J gene: TRBJ1-6
V gene: TRBV20-1

CDR3 protein: CASSPQGEDGYTF
CDR3 DNA: TGCGCCAGCAGCCCACAGGGGGAGGACGGCTACACCTTC
clone size: many
D gene: TRBD1
CDR3 length: 13
J gene: TRBJ1-2
V gene: TRBV5-1

CDR3 protein: CATSSLPGQDYGYTF
CDR3 DNA: TGTGCCACCAGCAGTCTACCGGGACAGGACTATGGCTACACCTTC
clone size: -
D gene: TRBD1
CDR3 length: 15
J gene: TRBJ1-2
V gene: TRBV15

CDR3 protein: CASSFKKVADYEQYF
CDR3 DNA: TGTGCCAGCAGCTTTAAGAAGGTTGCGGACTACGAGCAGTACTTC
clone size: -
D gene: -
CDR3 length: 15
J gene: TRBJ2-7
V gene: TRBV7-8

CDR3 protein: CSARDLTGNQPQHF
CDR3 DNA: TGCAGTGCTAGAGATTTGACCGGCAATCAGCCCCAGCATTTT
clone size: -
D gene: -
CDR3 length: 14
J gene: TRBJ1-5
V gene: TRBV20-1

CDR3 protein: CSASYGAGGTETQYF
CDR3 DNA: TGCAGTGCTAGTTACGGTGCGGGAGGGACGGAGACCCAGTACTTC
clone size: few
D gene: TRBD2
CDR3 length: 15
J gene: TRBJ2-5
V gene: TRBV20-1

CDR3 protein: CASRKTNRANYGYTF
CDR3 DNA: TGTGCCTCCAGGAAGACAAACAGGGCAAACTATGGCTACACCTTC
clone size: many
D gene: -
CDR3 length: 15
J gene: TRBJ1-2
V gene: TRBV10-3

CDR3 protein: CASSFRYRDAGAFF
CDR3 DNA: TGTGCCAGCAGTTTCCGATACCGGGACGCGGGGGCTTTCTTT
clone size: -
D gene: -
CDR3 length: 14
J gene: TRBJ1-1
V gene: TRBV11-1

CDR3 protein: CAGQSGSLYEQYF
CDR3 DNA: TGTGCCGGACAAAGCGGGTCACTTTACGAGCAGTACTTC
clone size: -
D gene: -
CDR3 length: 13
J gene: TRBJ2-7
V gene: TRBV6-7

CDR3 protein: CASSGGQYTGELFF
CDR3 DNA: TGTGCCAGCAGCGGGGGGCAGTACACCGGGGAGCTGTTTTTT
clone size: -
D gene: -
CDR3 length: 14
J gene: TRBJ2-2
V gene: TRBV7-9

CDR3 protein: CATSIGRPSDRSPLHF
CDR3 DNA: TGTGCCACCAGCATAGGACGGCCTTCGGATCGATCACCCCTCCACTTT
clone size: many
D gene: -
CDR3 length: 16
J gene: TRBJ1-6
V gene: TRBV15

CDR3 protein: CASRNEGRGQETQYF
CDR3 DNA: TGTGCCAGCAGAAACGAGGGGAGGGGCCAAGAGACCCAGTACTTC
clone size: many
D gene: TRBD2
CDR3 length: 15
J gene: TRBJ2-5
V gene: TRBV10-3

CDR3 protein: CASSGETGGGEKLFF
CDR3 DNA: TGTGCCAGCAGTGGAGAGACAGGGGGGGGTGAAAAACTGTTTTTT
clone size: -
D gene: TRBD1
CDR3 length: 15
J gene: TRBJ1-4
V gene: TRBV7-9

CDR3 protein: CASSEGDITDTQYF
CDR3 DNA: TGTGCCAGCAGTGAAGGGGACATTACAGATACGCAGTATTTT
clone size: -
D gene: -
CDR3 length: 14
J gene: TRBJ2-3
V gene: TRBV2

CDR3 protein: CASRMTLDGYGYTF
CDR3 DNA: TGTGCCAGCAGAATGACCCTTGATGGCTATGGCTACACCTTC
clone size: -
D gene: -
CDR3 length: 14
J gene: TRBJ1-2
V gene: TRBV2

CDR3 protein: CASSLWGSGYGYTIYF
CDR3 DNA: TGTGCCAGCAGCTTGTGGGGGAGCGGCTATGGCTACACCATATATTTT
clone size: -
D gene: -
CDR3 length: 16
J gene: TRBJ1-3
V gene: TRBV9

CDR3 protein: CASSRTARSEAFF
CDR3 DNA: TGTGCCAGCAGTCGGACAGCCCGGAGCGAAGCTTTCTTT
clone size: -
D gene: -
CDR3 length: 13
J gene: TRBJ1-1
V gene: TRBV6-6

CDR3 protein: CASRFGQGNSPLHF
CDR3 DNA: TGTGCCAGCAGGTTTGGACAGGGGAATTCACCCCTCCACTTT
clone size: few
D gene: TRBD1
CDR3 length: 14
J gene: TRBJ1-6
V gene: TRBV5-5

CDR3 protein: CASSSHDSPRNRYGYTF
CDR3 DNA: TGTGCCAGCAGCTCCCATGACAGCCCTCGGAACCGCTATGGCTACACCTTC
clone size: many
D gene: -
CDR3 length: 17
J gene: TRBJ1-2
V gene: TRBV7-2

CDR3 protein: CASRASGRAEETQYF
CDR3 DNA: TGTGCCAGCAGGGCAAGCGGGAGGGCCGAAGAGACCCAGTACTTC
clone size: -
D gene: TRBD2
CDR3 length: 15
J gene: TRBJ2-5
V gene: TRBV9

CDR3 protein: CASSQGLLYGYTF
CDR3 DNA: TGTGCCAGCAGCCAGGGACTGCTCTATGGCTACACCTTC
clone size: many
D gene: -
CDR3 length: 13
J gene: TRBJ1-2
V gene: TRBV7-9

CDR3 protein: CASNHGSGELFF
CDR3 DNA: TGTGCCAGCAATCATGGTTCCGGGGAGCTGTTTTTT
clone size: -
D gene: -
CDR3 length: 12
J gene: TRBJ2-2
V gene: TRBV25-1

CDR3 protein: CASSQKAGDGEAFF
CDR3 DNA: TGTGCCAGCAGCCAAAAGGCAGGCGACGGAGAAGCTTTCTTT
clone size: many
D gene: -
CDR3 length: 14
J gene: TRBJ1-1
V gene: TRBV7-9

CDR3 protein: CAIRAEGGYTF
CDR3 DNA: TGTGCCATCAGGGCAGAAGGTGGCTACACCTTC
clone size: -
D gene: -
CDR3 length: 11
J gene: TRBJ1-2
V gene: TRBV10-3

CDR3 protein: CASSNVRGGEQYF
CDR3 DNA: TGTGCCAGCAGTAACGTTAGGGGCGGCGAGCAGTACTTC
clone size: -
D gene: -
CDR3 length: 13
J gene: TRBJ2-7
V gene: TRBV6-2/TRBV6-3

CDR3 protein: CASSPSSGGGAFEQYF
CDR3 DNA: TGTGCCAGCAGCCCCTCTAGCGGGGGGGGAGCTTTCGAGCAGTACTTC
clone size: -
D gene: TRBD2
CDR3 length: 16
J gene: TRBJ2-7
V gene: TRBV7-8

CDR3 protein: CSARDFRAGGPYEQYF
CDR3 DNA: TGCAGTGCTAGAGATTTTCGAGCAGGGGGCCCTTACGAGCAGTACTTC
clone size: few
D gene: TRBD1
CDR3 length: 16
J gene: TRBJ2-7
V gene: TRBV20-1

CDR3 protein: CASSYTGGGNQPQHF
CDR3 DNA: TGTGCCAGCAGTTACACTGGGGGCGGGAATCAGCCCCAGCATTTT
clone size: -
D gene: -
CDR3 length: 15
J gene: TRBJ1-5
V gene: TRBV6-1

CDR3 protein: CATSRGQVANYGYTF
CDR3 DNA: TGTGCCACCAGCAGAGGACAGGTAGCTAACTATGGCTACACCTTC
clone size: many
D gene: -
CDR3 length: 15
J gene: TRBJ1-2
V gene: TRBV15